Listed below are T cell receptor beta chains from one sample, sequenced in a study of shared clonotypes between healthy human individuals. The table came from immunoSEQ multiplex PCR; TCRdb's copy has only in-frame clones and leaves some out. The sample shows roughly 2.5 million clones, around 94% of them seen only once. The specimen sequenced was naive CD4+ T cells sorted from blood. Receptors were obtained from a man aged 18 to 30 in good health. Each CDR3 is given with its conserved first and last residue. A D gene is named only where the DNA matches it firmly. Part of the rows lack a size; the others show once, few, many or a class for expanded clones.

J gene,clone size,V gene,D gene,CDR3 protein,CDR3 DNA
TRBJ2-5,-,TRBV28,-,CASSFRQPGETQYF,TGTGCCAGCAGTTTTAGACAACCAGGGGAGACCCAGTACTTC
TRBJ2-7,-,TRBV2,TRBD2,CASSSSGGFEQYF,TGTGCCAGCAGTTCGTCGGGGGGGTTCGAGCAGTACTTC
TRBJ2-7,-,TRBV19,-,CASSIVGQHYEQYF,TGTGCCAGTAGTATAGTCGGCCAGCACTACGAGCAGTACTTC
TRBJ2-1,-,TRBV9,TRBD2,CASSVATSGGVSYNEQFF,TGTGCCAGCAGCGTAGCTACAAGCGGGGGAGTCTCCTACAATGAGCAGTTCTTC
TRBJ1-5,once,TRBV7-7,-,CASRLGGGGMGGNQPQHF,TGTGCTAGCAGATTAGGGGGAGGGGGTATGGGAGGCAATCAGCCCCAGCATTTT
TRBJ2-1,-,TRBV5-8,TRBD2,CASSALRTSGIVSDEQFF,TGTGCCAGCAGCGCTCTGAGGACTAGCGGGATCGTCAGCGATGAGCAGTTCTTC
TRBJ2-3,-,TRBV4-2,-,CASIPGPSVTDTQYF,TGTGCCAGCATCCCGGGACCCTCCGTCACAGATACGCAGTATTTT
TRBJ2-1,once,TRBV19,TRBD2,CASSIGWTSGNNEQFF,TGTGCCAGTAGTATAGGTTGGACTAGCGGGAATAATGAGCAGTTCTTC
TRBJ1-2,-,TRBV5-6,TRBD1,CASSRTGSNYGYTF,TGTGCCAGCAGCCGGACAGGTTCTAACTATGGCTACACCTTC
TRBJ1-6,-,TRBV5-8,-,CASSLGPGDSPLHF,TGTGCCAGCAGCTTGGGACCCGGGGACTCACCCCTCCACTTT
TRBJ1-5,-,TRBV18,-,CASSPSPVSNQPQHF,TGTGCCAGCTCACCCTCGCCCGTTAGCAATCAGCCCCAGCATTTT
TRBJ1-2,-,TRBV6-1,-,CASEPGSNYGYTF,TGTGCCAGCGAGCCGGGCTCTAACTATGGCTACACCTTC
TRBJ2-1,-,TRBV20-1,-,CSAKRANEQFF,TGCAGTGCTAAACGAGCTAATGAGCAGTTCTTC
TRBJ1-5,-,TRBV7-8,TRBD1,CASSLTRDRNQPQHF,TGTGCCAGCAGCTTAACCCGGGACAGAAATCAGCCCCAGCATTTT
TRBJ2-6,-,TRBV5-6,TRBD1,CASSSPPGQGASGANVLTF,TGTGCCAGCAGCTCCCCCCCGGGACAGGGGGCTTCAGGGGCCAACGTCCTGACTTTC
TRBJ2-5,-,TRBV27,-,CASSWGTSQETQYF,TGTGCCAGCAGCTGGGGGACTTCTCAAGAGACCCAGTACTTC
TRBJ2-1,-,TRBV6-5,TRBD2,CASSRTSNEQFF,TGTGCCAGCAGCCGGACTAGCAATGAGCAGTTCTTC
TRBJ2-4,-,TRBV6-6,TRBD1,CASSNGQGAIKNIQYF,TGTGCCAGCAGTAACGGACAGGGGGCGATAAAAAACATTCAGTACTTC
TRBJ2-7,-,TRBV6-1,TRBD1,CASSAQPGTGWGYEQYF,TGTGCCAGCAGTGCCCAACCTGGGACAGGGTGGGGATACGAGCAGTACTTC
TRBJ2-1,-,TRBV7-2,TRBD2,CASSLRLAGLYNEQFF,TGTGCCAGCAGCTTACGACTAGCGGGTCTTTACAATGAGCAGTTCTTC
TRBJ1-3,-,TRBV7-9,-,CASSAARVSGNTIYF,TGTGCCAGCAGCGCCGCTAGGGTCTCTGGAAACACCATATATTTT
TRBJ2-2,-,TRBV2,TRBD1,CASSGDRVDGELFF,TGTGCCAGCAGTGGGGACAGGGTCGACGGGGAGCTGTTTTTT
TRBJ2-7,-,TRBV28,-,CASSPSRHGYEQYF,TGTGCCAGCAGTCCCTCACGGCATGGTTACGAGCAGTACTTC
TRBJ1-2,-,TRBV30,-,CAWSVLNRENNYGYTF,TGTGCCTGGAGTGTACTTAATCGGGAGAATAACTATGGCTACACCTTC
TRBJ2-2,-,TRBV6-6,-,CASSWETYTGELFF,TGTGCCAGCAGTTGGGAGACTTACACCGGGGAGCTGTTTTTT
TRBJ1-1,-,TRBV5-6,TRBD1,CASSPWTGRLTEAFF,TGTGCCAGCAGCCCCTGGACAGGGCGGTTGACCGAAGCTTTCTTT
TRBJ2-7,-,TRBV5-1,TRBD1,CASSLDPGTGPLQQYF,TGCGCCAGCAGCTTGGATCCCGGGACAGGCCCTCTCCAGCAGTACTTC
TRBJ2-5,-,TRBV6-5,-,CASSPQGLSRETQYF,TGTGCCAGCAGTCCCCAGGGATTATCCCGCGAGACCCAGTACTTC
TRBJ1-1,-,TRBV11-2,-,CASIRVGGNRNTEAFF,TGTGCCAGCATCCGGGTGGGGGGGAATCGGAACACTGAAGCTTTCTTT
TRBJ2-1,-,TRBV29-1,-,CSDSTVYNEQFF,TGCAGCGACTCGACAGTTTACAATGAGCAGTTCTTC
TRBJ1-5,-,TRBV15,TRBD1,CATSRGQGAGNQPQHF,TGTGCCACCAGCAGGGGACAGGGGGCTGGCAATCAGCCCCAGCATTTT
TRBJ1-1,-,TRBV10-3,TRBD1,CAISAQGAGTEAFF,TGTGCCATCAGTGCCCAGGGGGCAGGCACTGAAGCTTTCTTT
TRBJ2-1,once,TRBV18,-,CASSPPKGTHNEQFF,TGTGCCAGCTCACCGCCTAAAGGGACTCACAATGAGCAGTTCTTC